The clone carrying this T cell receptor beta chain showed up many times. Its specificity is unknown. As template, the study used bulk tumor genomic DNA at approximately 640 ng per sample. From each primary tumor, several far-apart biopsies were obtained during surgery. Curative surgery was undertaken by patients, who had untreated, newly diagnosed non-small cell lung cancer. The V gene lost 0 bases and the J gene lost 1 base, with 9 bases spanning the gap. The CDR3 length is 15 residues. Germline values: CDR1 LNHNV, CDR2 YYDKDF (reference sequence). Amplifying TCR beta CDR3 involved multiplex PCR carried out with 32 V and 13 J primers. TCRdb reprocessed the multiplex PCR reads with MiXCR, giving one entry per CDR3 protein. The sample has approximately 31,000 distinct CDR3 sequences, around 26% seen once. This sample is drawn from a study of immune heterogeneity within non-small cell lung tumors. Overall study findings and caveats: There were identical dominant CDR3 beta clonotypes recurring across tumor sites within a patient, together with site-unique high-frequency clones. Local T-cell repertoire clonality was correlated with local tumor mutational burden, and the correlation was positive. It was moderate in strength but statistically significant (R 0.3 to 0.35).

The sequenced sample consisted of lung tumor tissue. V usage is TRBV15 and J usage is TRBJ1-1; D ambiguous. This receptor was identified in a man in his forties with non-small cell lung cancer. CDR3 in amino acids: CATSRDTTPNTEAFF. As DNA, the CDR3 is TGTGCCACCAGCAGAGACACGACACCGAACACTGAAGCTTTCTTT.